The 10 T cell receptor beta chains in this list originate from one sample, sequenced in a study of PD-L1 blockade in urothelial cancer. Profiling relied on immunoSEQ multiplex PCR, and the TCRdb table lists in-frame clones only, not all of them. The sample lists 50,000 or so clones, 86% occurring once. Specified time point: pretreatment peripheral blood. The sequences come from PBMCs, collected around atezolizumab (anti-PD-L1) treatment. These receptors originate from a man in his sixties with urothelial cancer.

The chain uses TRBV19 and TRBJ2-1; 14 bases agree with TRBD2. Germline V CDR1 and CDR2: LNHDA, SQIVND (reference sequence). This CDR3 comprises 17 residues. Losses at the gene ends were 7 bases for V and 0 bases for J; bases not matched to a gene: 5. The CDR3 DNA reads as TGTGCCAGTAAGGGACTAGCGGGAGCGAGCTCCTACAATGAGCAGTTCTTC. Amino acid sequence: CASKGLAGASSYNEQFF.

The chain links TRBV2 to TRBJ1-5; D ambiguous. CDR3 length: 14 residues. Trimming cost V 1 base and J 6 bases, with 10 bases left between them. The V gene's germline CDR1 is SNHLY and CDR2 FYNNEI. The CDR3 DNA follows: TGTGCCAGCAGTGAAGAAGCGGGTCGTCAGCCCCAGCATTTT. As protein: CASSEEAGRQPQHF.

The chain couples TRBV19 to TRBJ2-2; D ambiguous. Trimming shortened V by 3 bases and J by 3 bases, and 8 bases separated the two germline ends. CDR3 size: 14 residues. Germline loops: CDR1 LNHDA, CDR2 SQIVND (reference sequence). CDR3: CASSIISHTGELFF. The CDR3 nucleotides are TGTGCCAGTAGTATTATTAGCCACACCGGGGAGCTGTTTTTT.

The chain employs TRBV5-8 and TRBJ2-3, with a tentative D call TRBD1 (5 bases). The CDR3 has 16 amino acids. The V gene's germline CDR1 is SGHTS and CDR2 YDEGEE. V gave up 0 bases and J gave up 4 bases, with 15 bases separating them. The CDR3 DNA sequence: TGTGCCAGCAGCTTGGCCGGTCAGGGCGGTGCAGATACGCAGTATTTT. Protein: CASSLAGQGGADTQYF. Variable domain in full (rest from reference TRBV5-8 and TRBJ2-3): EAGVTQSPTHLIKTRGQQATLRCSPISGHTSVYWYQQALGLGLQFLLWYDEGEERNRGNFPPRFSGRQFPNYSSELNVNALELEDSALYLCASSLAGQGGADTQYFGPGTRLTVL.

The chain combines TRBV19 with TRBJ2-7, with 11 positions matching TRBD2. The junction had 5 bases not matched to a gene; V was cut back by 1 base and J by 6 bases. The CDR3 contains 15 residues. CDR1 is LNHDA and CDR2 is SQIVND in the germline V gene (reference sequence). CDR3 amino acids: CASSIVTSGSREQYF. The CDR3 DNA is TGTGCCAGTAGTATAGTCACTAGCGGGAGTCGCGAGCAGTACTTC.

The chain recombines TRBV7-9 with TRBJ2-5; D perhaps matches TRBD2 (5 bases). Between the trimmed V and J ends, which lost 4 bases and 2 bases, there was a span of 11 bases. Looked up from germline, CDR1 is SEHNR and CDR2 is FQNEAQ (reference sequence). This CDR3 has 14 amino acids. The CDR3 spells CASSSTTGQETQYF. The CDR3 nucleotides read TGTGCCAGCAGCTCTACGACGGGGCAAGAGACCCAGTACTTC.

The CDR3 nucleotides are TGCAGCGTTCCAAAATCCGGGACAGGAACCACCCTGACGGCAGAGACCCAGTACTTC. Amino acids: CSVPKSGTGTTLTAETQYF. The chain couples TRBV29-1 to TRBJ2-5; 8 positions agree with TRBD1. Germline assignment: CDR1 SQVTM and CDR2 ANQGSEA. The CDR3 runs 19 residues. Losses at the gene ends were 5 bases for V and 4 bases for J; bases not matched to a gene: 24.

This chain connects TRBV5-1 to TRBJ2-7; D is unclear. Trimming cost V 8 bases and J 5 bases, with 5 bases left between them. Germline V gives CDR1 SGHRS, CDR2 YFSETQ. The CDR3 extends over 9 amino acids. The CDR3 nucleotides read TGCGCCAGATTCAACGAGCAGTACTTC. This gives the protein CARFNEQYF.

This chain uses TRBV7-8 with TRBJ1-5, with 9 positions matching TRBD1. V lost 5 bases and J lost 5; bases outside the gene matches: 7. Germline CDR1 and CDR2: SGHVS and FQNEAQ. The CDR3 is 15 amino acids. The CDR3 region has the DNA TGTGCCAGCAGCGCTGACAGGGGGTCTTATCAGCCCCAGCATTTT. This sequence encodes CASSADRGSYQPQHF.

This clone has just a few counts. V and J are TRBV9 and TRBJ1-6; 7 bases are shared with TRBD1. The CDR3 loop spans 15 amino acids. V lost 5 bases to trimming and J lost 3 bases; unmatched junction nucleotides: 5. CDR1 is SGDLS, CDR2 YYNGEE, per germline. CDR3 nucleotides: TGTGCCAGCAGTTTAGGACAGGACTATAATTCACCCCTCCACTTT. Translating it yields CASSLGQDYNSPLHF.